The 20 T cell receptor beta chains listed next were all sequenced from one sample in a study of spatial heterogeneity in lung cancer. Time point meaning: sample taken at primary tumor resection. Whole RNA obtained from tumor, nontumor lung or frozen PBMC underwent sequencing without sorting. TCRdb reanalysed the 5' RACE reads using MiXCR and keeps one entry per CDR3 protein. The sample lists thousands of distinct CDR3 sequences, about 22% occurring once. The sample was normal lung tissue next to the tumor, taken at surgery. The receptors shown here come from a female donor with early-stage non-small cell lung cancer.

This clonotype is classed as medium-sized. This beta chain appears as a stray read in a library generated for alpha chains; its size is not informative. V and J are TRBV7-8 and TRBJ2-5; D remains unclear. From germline, CDR1 is SGHVS and CDR2 FQNEAQ. The CDR3 runs to 13 residues. V lost 1 base and J 3 bases, leaving 6 bases between the germline ends. The CDR3 reads CASSLGVKETQYF. DNA for the CDR3: TGTGCCAGCAGCTTAGGAGTGAAAGAGACCCAGTACTTC. The complete variable domain, with remaining parts taken from reference TRBV7-8 and TRBJ2-5, reads GAGVSQSPRYKVAKRGQDVALRCDPISGHVSLFWYQQALGQGPEFLTYFQNEAQLDKSGLPSDRFFAERPEGSVSTLKIQRTQQEDSAVYLCASSLGVKETQYFGPGTRLLVL.

To note about this clonotype: This beta chain is a stray read from a library made for alpha chains; its abundance is not meaningful. The V call is TRBV7-9, the J call TRBJ1-4, with D maybe TRBD1 (5 bases). Trimming took 2 bases from V and 6 from J, leaving 10 bases between them. Germline V lookup: CDR1 SEHNR, CDR2 FQNEAQ (reference sequence). The CDR3 loop spans 14 amino acids. The CDR3 coding sequence is TGTGCCAGCAGCTTAATGAGGGGAGATGAAAAACTGTTTTTT. This gives the protein CASSLMRGDEKLFF.

In this sample, this clonotype is medium-sized (0.01 to 0.1%). This beta chain is an unintended read in a library built for alpha chains; its size means little. The rearrangement joins TRBV2 to TRBJ2-3; D is perhaps TRBD2 (5 bases). The CDR3 loop spans 17 amino acids. V dropped 2 bases and J dropped 1 base, with 16 bases sitting between them. The germline V gene has CDR1 SNHLY and CDR2 FYNNEI. The CDR3 coding sequence is TGTGCCAGCAGTGAAACTAGGGCAGGTGGTGGCACAGATACGCAGTATTTT. Translating gives CASSETRAGGGTDTQYF.

This clonotype is medium-sized in the sample. This beta chain is a stray read from a library made for alpha chains; its abundance is not meaningful. V usage is TRBV20-1 and J usage is TRBJ2-3, with D perhaps TRBD2 (7 bases). CDR1 DFQATT and CDR2 SNEGSKA come from the germline V gene (reference sequence). With 6 bases removed from V and 2 bases from J, the gap between germline ends came to 21 bases. The CDR3 has 16 residues. CDR3 nucleotide sequence: TGCAGTGCCCTTAGTAGAGGGGGGGTTAACACAGATACGCAGTATTTT. Translated: CSALSRGGVNTDTQYF.

By frequency in the sample, this clonotype is medium-sized. In a library made to pick up alpha chains, this beta chain is a stray read with a size that means little. V usage is TRBV7-8 and J usage is TRBJ2-5; 7 nucleotides align to TRBD1. The CDR3 has 17 amino acids. J gave up 0 bases and V 0 bases, and 7 bases lay outside the gene matches. Germline V gene sequence: CDR1 SGHVS, CDR2 FQNEAQ. In nucleotides, the CDR3 is TGTGCCAGCAGCTTAGCGCCAACAGGGGCGTACCAAGAGACCCAGTACTTC. Its protein is CASSLAPTGAYQETQYF. The whole variable domain, filled in from reference TRBV7-8 and TRBJ2-5, reads GAGVSQSPRYKVAKRGQDVALRCDPISGHVSLFWYQQALGQGPEFLTYFQNEAQLDKSGLPSDRFFAERPEGSVSTLKIQRTQQEDSAVYLCASSLAPTGAYQETQYFGPGTRLLVL.

As concerns this clonotype: The library was prepared for alpha chains; this beta chain is a stray read, so its frequency means little. This rearrangement joins TRBV4-1 to TRBJ2-1; D call uncertain. Germline loops: CDR1 MGHRA, CDR2 YSYEKL. V lost 4 bases and J lost 5, with 6 bases in between. The CDR3 has 12 residues. The CDR3, as DNA: TGCGCCAGCAGCCTACAAGACAATGAGCAGTTCTTC. It encodes CASSLQDNEQFF.

Of note for this clonotype: Found in a library prepared for alpha chains, this beta chain is an off-target read, and its abundance has little meaning. The rearrangement joins TRBV29-1 to TRBJ2-7, with D possibly being TRBD1 (6 bases). Germline V CDR1 and CDR2: SQVTM, ANQGSEA. With 4 bases removed from V and 0 bases from J, the gap between germline ends came to 13 bases. This CDR3 contains 14 residues. The DNA of the CDR3 is TGCAGCGTTGGAGGGCAGGGGAGCTCCTACGAGCAGTACTTC. Translating it yields CSVGGQGSSYEQYF.

Sample share makes this clonotype medium-sized. This beta chain came through as a stray read in a library set up for alpha chains, and its size says little. The chain links TRBV20-1 to TRBJ2-7; possible D gene TRBD2, 5 bases. V lost 5 bases to trimming and J lost 4 bases, with 27 bases between them. The CDR3 covers 17 residues. CDR1 is DFQATT and CDR2 is SNEGSKA in the germline V gene (reference sequence). The CDR3 DNA reads as TGCAGTGCTGGCCGAGACGCCCTCTCCTCCGGAGGTTACGAGCAGTACTTC. Its protein is CSAGRDALSSGGYEQYF.

This clonotype came up many times. With the library built for alpha chains, this beta chain is off target and its frequency is not meaningful. This chain joins TRBV28 and TRBJ2-1; 16 bases agree with TRBD2. The germline V gene encodes CDR1 MDHEN and CDR2 SYDVKM. CDR3 length: 18 amino acids. Trimming cost V 5 bases and J 5 bases; bases outside gene matches: 9. The CDR3 region is CASSPAPGTSGRDNEQFF. The CDR3 bases are TGTGCCAGCAGTCCCGCCCCCGGGACTAGCGGGAGGGACAATGAGCAGTTCTTC.

As to this clonotype: This beta chain is off target for a library built for alpha chains, so its abundance means little. The V call is TRBV25-1, the J call TRBJ2-5, with D unresolved. Trimming stripped 1 base from V and 3 bases from J, with 9 bases between. Germline CDR1 MGHDK, CDR2 SYGVNS. There are 14 residues in the CDR3. This CDR3 is CASSEFDSKETQYF. The CDR3 DNA sequence: TGTGCCAGCAGTGAATTTGATTCGAAAGAGACCCAGTACTTC.

There are a few counts of this clonotype. Since it is a stray read in a library aimed at alpha chains, this beta chain has a size that is not meaningful. The chain combines TRBV5-5 with TRBJ2-3; D unclear. CDR3 length: 21 amino acids. The V end was cut by 3 bases, the J end by 0 bases, with 29 bases between. Germline V gene lookup returns CDR1 SGHKS and CDR2 YYEKEE (reference sequence). DNA of the CDR3: TGTGCCAGCAGCTCAATGGGATCCTACCTCGCCCTACAAGATAGCACAGATACGCAGTATTTT. Residues: CASSSMGSYLALQDSTDTQYF. Based on the CDR3 plus reference TRBV5-5 and TRBJ2-3, the full variable domain is DAGVTQSPTHLIKTRGQQVTLRCSPISGHKSVSWYQQVLGQGPQFIFQYYEKEERGRGNFPDRFSARQFPNYSSELNVNALLLGDSALYLCASSSMGSYLALQDSTDTQYFGPGTRLTVL.

Judged by abundance, this clonotype is medium-sized. Because the library targeted alpha chains, this beta chain is an off-target read whose size means little. CDR3 nucleotides: TGCAGTGCTAGGGATGCGTCCATACCCGAGCAGTACTTC. Protein sequence: CSARDASIPEQYF. The rearrangement links TRBV20-1 to TRBJ2-7; D gene ambiguous. The germline CDR1 and CDR2 sequences are DFQATT and SNEGSKA (reference sequence). This CDR3 has 13 residues. V lost 3 bases to trimming and J lost 6 bases, with 15 bases between them.

This clonotype is medium-sized in the sample. This beta chain was picked up by a library intended for alpha chains and is off target, so its count carries little meaning. The gene calls are TRBV12-3 or TRBV12-4 and TRBJ2-3, with 9 positions matching TRBD1. The CDR3 totals 15 residues. With V trimmed by 5 bases and J by 1 base, 4 bases remained unmatched. The CDR3 here is CASSPRDRGTDTQYF. In DNA, the CDR3 is TGTGCCAGCAGTCCCCGGGACAGGGGCACAGATACGCAGTATTTT.

In this sample, this clonotype is medium-sized. Because the library targeted alpha chains, this beta chain is an off-target read whose size means little. The rearrangement uses TRBV12-3 or TRBV12-4 and TRBJ1-1, with D possibly TRBD1 on 5 matching bases. With 6 bases removed from V and 7 bases from J, the gap between germline ends came to 18 bases. This CDR3 has 14 amino acids. CDR3 in amino acids: CASSLGGRAGEAFF. The CDR3 DNA reads TGTGCCAGCAGCCTTGGGGGGAGGGCCGGTGAAGCTTTCTTT.

This clonotype is medium-sized within its sample. This beta chain lies outside the target of a library built for alpha chains; its clone size means little. This chain links TRBV6-2 or TRBV6-3 with TRBJ2-1; possible D gene TRBD2, 5 bases. Deletions cut 5 bases from V and 10 bases from J, with 24 bases between. The germline V gene has CDR1 MNHEY and CDR2 SVGEGT. The CDR3 extends over 16 amino acids. In nucleotides, the CDR3 is TGTGCCAGCAGTCCCCGGGGTAGCGCAGGCGCTCTCGAGCAGTTCTTC. Translating gives CASSPRGSAGALEQFF.

This clonotype was detected ten times or more. With the library built for alpha chains, this beta chain is off target and its frequency is not meaningful. The V and J genes are TRBV7-9 and TRBJ1-2; 8 bases match TRBD1. The CDR3 covers 15 residues. The V gene end was trimmed by 5 bases and the J gene end by 4 bases; junction bases not matched to a gene: 9. Germline V gives CDR1 SEHNR, CDR2 FQNEAQ (reference sequence). CDR3 nucleotide sequence: TGTGCCAGCAGCCGGGACAGGAGTACCGGCTATGGCTACACCTTC. The encoded protein is CASSRDRSTGYGYTF. Filled out from reference TRBV7-9 and TRBJ1-2, the complete variable domain reads DTGVSQNPRHKITKRGQNVTFRCDPISEHNRLYWYRQTLGQGPEFLTYFQNEAQLEKSRLLSDRFSAERPKGSFSTLEIQRTEQGDSAMYLCASSRDRSTGYGYTFGSGTRLTVV.

In its sample, this clonotype ranks as medium-sized. The size of this beta chain means little, since it is a stray read in a library made for alpha chains. V and J are TRBV15 and TRBJ2-1, with D possibly being TRBD1 or TRBD2 (5 bases each). The CDR3 has 14 residues. Trimming removed 0 bases from V and 7 bases from J, with 10 bases in between. Per the germline V gene, CDR1 is LNHNV and CDR2 is YYDKDF (reference sequence). CDR3 sequence (DNA): TGTGCCACCAGCAGAGATGGGGGTAATAATGAGCAGTTCTTC. Encoded protein: CATSRDGGNNEQFF.

With respect to this clonotype: This beta chain appears as a stray read in a library generated for alpha chains; its size is not informative. The genes are TRBV12-3 or TRBV12-4 and TRBJ1-5; tentatively, D is TRBD1 (6 bases). V lost 6 bases, J lost 1 base, and 10 bases lay in between. The length of the CDR3 is 14 residues. CDR3 sequence reads: CASRRTGSNQPQHF. The CDR3 coding sequence is TGTGCCAGCAGGCGTACAGGGAGCAATCAGCCCCAGCATTTT.

This clonotype counts as medium-sized (0.01 to 0.1%). Since the library was made to target alpha chains, this beta chain is a stray read and its abundance is not meaningful. The gene calls are TRBV6-2 or TRBV6-3 and TRBJ2-7; D is ambiguous. The CDR3 extends over 14 amino acids. CDR1 is MNHEY, CDR2 SVGEGT, per germline. V lost 1 base, J lost 6 bases, and 13 bases lay in between. Here the CDR3 reads CASSYYADLAEQYF. As DNA, the CDR3 is TGTGCCAGCAGTTACTATGCGGACCTCGCCGAGCAGTACTTC.

Notes on this clonotype: One end of the junction does not line up with germline, which may come from a read error. The size of this beta chain means little, since it is a stray read in a library made for alpha chains. The rearrangement uses TRBV5-6 and TRBJ1-2; a weak D match, TRBD1 (5 bases). Germline lookup yields CDR1 SGHDT and CDR2 YYEEEE. The CDR3 loop spans 14 amino acids. The CDR3 sequence: CASSLVGFDGGAEF. The CDR3 bases are TGTGCCAGCAGCTTGGTCGGGTTTGACGGCGGGGCAGAATTC.